One and the same sample provided the 8 T cell receptor beta chains below, sequenced in a study of CD8 T cells in ankylosing spondylitis. TCRdb passed the 5' RACE reads through MiXCR, listing each CDR3 protein once. The profile shows around 39,000 distinct CDR3 sequences, 16% of them singletons. The sample consisted of blood. Receptor source: a male donor with ankylosing spondylitis or in good health (not recorded which).

The rearrangement joins TRBV6-2 or TRBV6-3 to TRBJ2-2; D call uncertain. Germline CDR1 MNHEY, CDR2 SVGEGT. V was trimmed by 7 bases and J by 7 bases, leaving 10 bases between them. The CDR3 spans 12 residues. The CDR3 is CASTWFSGELFF. The CDR3 coding sequence is TGTGCCAGCACCTGGTTTAGCGGGGAGCTGTTTTTT.

A few counts support this clonotype. J is TRBJ1-1 and V is TRBV20-1, with 8 bases matching TRBD1. The length of the CDR3 is 13 residues. Germline CDR1 is DFQATT and CDR2 is SNEGSKA (reference sequence). V shed 3 bases, J shed 3 bases, and the junction held 3 bases outside the gene matches. CDR3 DNA: TGCAGTGCTAGGACAGGGGTGGACACTGAAGCTTTCTTT. It yields the protein CSARTGVDTEAFF.

This chain connects TRBV28 to TRBJ2-2; 9 bases are a match to TRBD1. From germline, CDR1 is MDHEN and CDR2 SYDVKM. CDR3 length equals 14 residues. V lost 6 bases to trimming and J lost 5 bases; unmatched junction nucleotides: 4. The CDR3 nucleotides read TGTGCCAGCAGCACGGACAGGGGAACCGGGGAGCTGTTTTTT. The encoded protein is CASSTDRGTGELFF.

This clonotype was detected a few times. The chain carries TRBV20-1 and TRBJ2-7; 10 bases are shared with TRBD2. Trimming at V came to 6 bases and at J to 7 bases, leaving 12 bases not matched to a gene. This CDR3 region has 14 residues. The germline CDR1 and CDR2 sequences are DFQATT and SNEGSKA (reference sequence). The CDR3 sequence is CSAPAGGVRREQYV. The CDR3 nucleotides read TGCAGTGCCCCAGCGGGGGGGGTCAGAAGGGAGCAGTACGTC.

There are many counts of this clonotype. The chain links TRBV6-5 to TRBJ2-1; 10 nucleotides align to TRBD1. The V and J ends lost 5 bases and 6 bases, in that order; junction bases with no gene match: 1. The CDR3 has 13 residues. CDR1 and CDR2 from the germline V gene are MNHEY and SVGAGI. CDR3 sequence (DNA): TGTGCCAGCAGTCGGACAGGGGGCAATGAGCAGTTCTTC. It yields the protein CASSRTGGNEQFF.

This clonotype was picked up a small number of times. The chain is built from TRBV7-3 and TRBJ2-1; perhaps D is TRBD1 or TRBD2 (5 bases each). Trimming left V 0 bases short and J 6 bases short, with 9 bases between. The CDR3 is made up of 14 amino acids. CDR1 and CDR2 from the germline V gene are SGHTA and FQGTGA. Here the CDR3 DNA reads TGTGCCAGCAGCTTAACGTCGGGGCCCAATGAGCAGTTCTTC. Its translation: CASSLTSGPNEQFF.

The chain couples TRBV28 to TRBJ2-7; D is ambiguous. The CDR3 runs to 12 residues. Germline loops: CDR1 MDHEN, CDR2 SYDVKM. V lost 1 base and J 4 bases, leaving 5 bases between the germline ends. The CDR3 DNA reads as TGTGCCAGCAGTTTATCGAGATACGAGCAGTACTTC. It yields the protein CASSLSRYEQYF.

The J gene is TRBJ2-5, the V gene TRBV5-1, with 8 bases fitting TRBD1. This CDR3 contains 15 residues. Trimming took 1 base from V and 4 from J; bases not matched to a gene: 6. In germline, CDR1 is SGHRS, CDR2 YFSETQ. The CDR3 nucleotides read TGCGCCAGCAGCTTGCTCGGACAGGGAACAGAGACCCAGTACTTC. Its protein is CASSLLGQGTETQYF.